These T cell receptor beta chains were read from a single sample in a study of T cell changes during pregnancy in multiple sclerosis. Sequencing used immunoSEQ multiplex PCR; TCRdb keeps in-frame clones, though not all of them. The sample lists around 69,000 clones; around 92% were seen once. The material sequenced was peripheral blood, taken in the third trimester of pregnancy. These receptors originate from a female donor in good health, enrolled as a control in a pregnancy study. Both conserved end residues are trimmed from each CDR3. Each record gives: CDR3 protein, J gene, D gene, V gene. The D gene is left open where the match is weak.

cdr3_aa: ASWRQGEYGYT
j_call: TRBJ1-2
d_call: TRBD1
v_call: TRBV7-9

cdr3_aa: ASSLVTRVEQY
j_call: TRBJ2-7
d_call: .
v_call: TRBV7-9

cdr3_aa: ATSRRTANTGELF
j_call: TRBJ2-2
d_call: .
v_call: TRBV15

cdr3_aa: ASSPRGAETGPEQY
j_call: TRBJ2-7
d_call: .
v_call: TRBV7-6

cdr3_aa: ASIGGMRNTGELF
j_call: TRBJ2-2
d_call: .
v_call: TRBV19

cdr3_aa: ASSQGLQYEQY
j_call: .
d_call: TRBD2
v_call: TRBV14

cdr3_aa: ASSLDPSAYYEQY
j_call: TRBJ2-7
d_call: .
v_call: TRBV5-4

cdr3_aa: ASSFIGPRSTDTQY
j_call: TRBJ2-3
d_call: .
v_call: TRBV5-6

cdr3_aa: AWSRSGRNQPQH
j_call: TRBJ1-5
d_call: .
v_call: TRBV30

cdr3_aa: ASSVGGQGAYEQY
j_call: TRBJ2-7
d_call: TRBD1
v_call: TRBV9

cdr3_aa: ASSLVVHNEQF
j_call: TRBJ2-1
d_call: .
v_call: TRBV5-1

cdr3_aa: ATRDSLANVLT
j_call: TRBJ2-6
d_call: .
v_call: TRBV27

cdr3_aa: ASSRGGGPSNEQF
j_call: TRBJ2-1
d_call: .
v_call: TRBV18

cdr3_aa: ASSPWGQHNEQF
j_call: TRBJ2-1
d_call: TRBD1
v_call: TRBV11-2

cdr3_aa: ASSLVPGRSYEQF
j_call: TRBJ2-1
d_call: .
v_call: TRBV5-1

cdr3_aa: ASSVAFSGANSPLH
j_call: TRBJ1-6
d_call: .
v_call: TRBV19

cdr3_aa: ASSPPRLEDRLDLWMETQY
j_call: TRBJ2-5
d_call: TRBD1
v_call: TRBV18

cdr3_aa: ASSLTLGGDEKLF
j_call: TRBJ1-4
d_call: .
v_call: TRBV9

cdr3_aa: ASSAVWSGGAMTDTQY
j_call: TRBJ2-3
d_call: TRBD2
v_call: TRBV9

cdr3_aa: ASSYLDNEQF
j_call: TRBJ2-1
d_call: .
v_call: TRBV11-2

cdr3_aa: ASSQDRVY
j_call: TRBJ2-7
d_call: TRBD1
v_call: TRBV14

cdr3_aa: ASSLVGLAGPGELF
j_call: TRBJ2-2
d_call: TRBD2
v_call: TRBV27

cdr3_aa: ASSFGSRGDTQY
j_call: TRBJ2-3
d_call: TRBD1
v_call: TRBV5-5

cdr3_aa: ASSPFSGGGQETQY
j_call: TRBJ2-5
d_call: TRBD2
v_call: TRBV18

cdr3_aa: ASSPIEGTGAYEQY
j_call: TRBJ2-7
d_call: TRBD1
v_call: TRBV5-6

cdr3_aa: ATTSQGTGAHEQY
j_call: TRBJ2-7
d_call: TRBD1
v_call: TRBV15

cdr3_aa: ASSDGGRRGNNEQF
j_call: TRBJ2-1
d_call: .
v_call: TRBV2

cdr3_aa: AWSNSPRYEQF
j_call: TRBJ2-1
d_call: .
v_call: TRBV30

cdr3_aa: ASSGGFGGADYEQY
j_call: TRBJ2-7
d_call: .
v_call: TRBV6-1

cdr3_aa: ASSQDPTGNKYGQY
j_call: TRBJ2-7
d_call: TRBD1
v_call: TRBV4-1

cdr3_aa: ASSSYLDTQY
j_call: TRBJ2-3
d_call: .
v_call: TRBV7-2

cdr3_aa: AWGRGHLSEQF
j_call: TRBJ2-1
d_call: TRBD1
v_call: TRBV30

cdr3_aa: ASSLAFALGTGSHLAKNIQY
j_call: TRBJ2-4
d_call: TRBD1
v_call: TRBV7-2

cdr3_aa: ASSSMTGIYEQY
j_call: TRBJ2-7
d_call: .
v_call: TRBV28

cdr3_aa: ASSDSEQASGNTIY
j_call: TRBJ1-3
d_call: .
v_call: TRBV6-4

cdr3_aa: ASSLGVGGAESYNEQF
j_call: TRBJ2-1
d_call: .
v_call: TRBV7-3

cdr3_aa: ASRPTGGTYEQY
j_call: TRBJ2-7
d_call: .
v_call: TRBV6-5

cdr3_aa: ASTIGLAGVNEQF
j_call: TRBJ2-1
d_call: TRBD2
v_call: TRBV6-5

cdr3_aa: AISGGPFILTDTQY
j_call: TRBJ2-3
d_call: TRBD2
v_call: TRBV6-6

cdr3_aa: ASSDGGGVYT
j_call: TRBJ1-2
d_call: .
v_call: TRBV6-1

cdr3_aa: ASSRSLLSGGNEQF
j_call: TRBJ2-1
d_call: .
v_call: TRBV5-4

cdr3_aa: ASSQDWMEYYGYT
j_call: TRBJ1-2
d_call: .
v_call: TRBV4-3

cdr3_aa: ASSQEPQGQGRMGAEAF
j_call: TRBJ1-1
d_call: TRBD1
v_call: TRBV4-2

cdr3_aa: ASKAPRRTSGAYEQY
j_call: TRBJ2-7
d_call: TRBD2
v_call: TRBV2

cdr3_aa: AWSAGDYETQY
j_call: TRBJ2-5
d_call: .
v_call: TRBV30

cdr3_aa: ASSPSGRGGWETQY
j_call: TRBJ2-5
d_call: TRBD2
v_call: TRBV2

cdr3_aa: ASSVGTGGPYEQY
j_call: TRBJ2-7
d_call: TRBD1
v_call: TRBV28

cdr3_aa: ASKLEADTQY
j_call: TRBJ2-3
d_call: .
v_call: TRBV5-1

cdr3_aa: ASSLGQGSGELF
j_call: TRBJ2-2
d_call: TRBD1
v_call: TRBV7-3

cdr3_aa: ATSREGAGPQH
j_call: TRBJ1-5
d_call: .
v_call: TRBV15

cdr3_aa: ASSSVPVKETQY
j_call: TRBJ2-5
d_call: .
v_call: TRBV11-1

cdr3_aa: AIPFNYGRRDTQY
j_call: TRBJ2-3
d_call: .
v_call: TRBV28

cdr3_aa: ASGRTGDTEAF
j_call: TRBJ1-1
d_call: TRBD1
v_call: TRBV12-5

cdr3_aa: ASSLSRGFGYT
j_call: TRBJ1-2
d_call: .
v_call: TRBV28

cdr3_aa: ASSPKAGGPHEQF
j_call: TRBJ2-1
d_call: TRBD2
v_call: TRBV7-3

cdr3_aa: ASSFRRGGYNEQF
j_call: TRBJ2-1
d_call: TRBD2
v_call: TRBV7-9